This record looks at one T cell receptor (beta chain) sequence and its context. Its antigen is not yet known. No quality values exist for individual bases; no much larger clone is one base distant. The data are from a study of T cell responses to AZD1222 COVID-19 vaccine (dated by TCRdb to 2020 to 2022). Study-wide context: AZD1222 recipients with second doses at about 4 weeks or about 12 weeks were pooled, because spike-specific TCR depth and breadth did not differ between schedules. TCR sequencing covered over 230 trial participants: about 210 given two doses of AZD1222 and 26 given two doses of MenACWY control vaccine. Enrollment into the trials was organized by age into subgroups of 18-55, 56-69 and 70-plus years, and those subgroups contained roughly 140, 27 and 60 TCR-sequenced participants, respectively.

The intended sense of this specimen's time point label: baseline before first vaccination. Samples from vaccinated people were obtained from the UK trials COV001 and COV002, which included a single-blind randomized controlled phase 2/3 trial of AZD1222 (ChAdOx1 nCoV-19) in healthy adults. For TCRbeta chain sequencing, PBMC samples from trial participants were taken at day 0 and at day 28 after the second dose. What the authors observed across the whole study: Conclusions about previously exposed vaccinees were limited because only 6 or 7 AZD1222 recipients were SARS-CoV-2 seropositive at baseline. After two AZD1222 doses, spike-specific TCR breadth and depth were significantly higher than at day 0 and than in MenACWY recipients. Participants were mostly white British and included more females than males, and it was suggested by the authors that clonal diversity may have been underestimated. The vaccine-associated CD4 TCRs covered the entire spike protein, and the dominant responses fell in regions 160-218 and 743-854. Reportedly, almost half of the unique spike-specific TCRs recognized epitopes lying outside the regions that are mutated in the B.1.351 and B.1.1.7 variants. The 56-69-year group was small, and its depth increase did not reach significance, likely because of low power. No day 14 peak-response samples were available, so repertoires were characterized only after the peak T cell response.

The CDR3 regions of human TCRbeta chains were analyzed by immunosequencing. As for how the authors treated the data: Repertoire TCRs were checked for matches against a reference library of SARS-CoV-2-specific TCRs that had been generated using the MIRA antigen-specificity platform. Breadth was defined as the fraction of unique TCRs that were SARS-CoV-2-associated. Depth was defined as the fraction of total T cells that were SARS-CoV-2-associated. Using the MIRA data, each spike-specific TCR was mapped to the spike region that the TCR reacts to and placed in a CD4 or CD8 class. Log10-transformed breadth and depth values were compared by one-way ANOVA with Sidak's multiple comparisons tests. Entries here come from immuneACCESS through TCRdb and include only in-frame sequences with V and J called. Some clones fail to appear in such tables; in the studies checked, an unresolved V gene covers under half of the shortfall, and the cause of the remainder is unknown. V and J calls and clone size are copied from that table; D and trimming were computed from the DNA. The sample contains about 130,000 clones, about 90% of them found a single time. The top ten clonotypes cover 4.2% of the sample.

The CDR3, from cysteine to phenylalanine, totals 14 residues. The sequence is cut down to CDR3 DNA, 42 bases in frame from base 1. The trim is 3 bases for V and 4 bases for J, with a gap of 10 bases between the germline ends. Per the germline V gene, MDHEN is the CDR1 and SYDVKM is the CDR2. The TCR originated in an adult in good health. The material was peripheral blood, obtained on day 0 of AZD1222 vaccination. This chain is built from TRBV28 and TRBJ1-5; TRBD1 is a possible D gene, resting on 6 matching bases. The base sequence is TGTGCCAGCAGTTTGGCAGGGGTGAATCAGCCCCAGCATTTT. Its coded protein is CASSLAGVNQPQHF.